The T cell receptor (beta chain) under discussion was sequenced for a study of technical replicates of blood from several donors. V lost 4 bases and J lost 2; bases outside the gene matches: 5. In germline, CDR1 is SNHLY, CDR2 FYNNEI. This CDR3 has 15 amino acids. Some clones are missing from TCRdb's copy, which holds only in-frame ones; the method was immunoSEQ multiplex PCR. The sample includes around 60,000 clones, roughly 92% of them seen just once. V gene TRBV2 combines with J gene TRBJ2-3, with 8 bases identical to TRBD2. Sequencing was performed on PBMCs. The receptor's source is a human donor in good health. Some clones in this sample may be carry-over from other donors' samples. In DNA, the CDR3 is TGTGCCAGCAGTGTAACTAGCGGCTACACAGATACGCAGTATTTT. Its translation is CASSVTSGYTDTQYF. Variable domain in full (rest from reference TRBV2 and TRBJ2-3): EPEVTQTPSHQVTQMGQEVILRCVPISNHLYFYWYRQILGQKVEFLVSFYNNEISEKSEIFDDQFSVERPDGSNFTLKIRSTKLEDSAMYFCASSVTSGYTDTQYFGPGTRLTVL.